This TCR beta chain was sequenced during a study of shared clonotypes between healthy human individuals. Produced via immunoSEQ multiplex PCR; TCRdb's table is partial and in-frame only. Altogether about 110,000 clones are present, around 68% being singletons, with the ten largest covering around 25%. V was clipped by 0 bases and J by 7 bases, with 4 bases between them. Germline V gene data show CDR1 as SGHVS and CDR2 as FNYEAQ. This CDR3 is built from 12 residues. This receptor was obtained from a woman between 25 and 40 years old in good health. The chain is built from TRBV7-6 and TRBJ2-1; no reliable D call. The sample comprised memory CD8+ T cells sorted from blood. Subset defined: CD45RO+ cells pooled with CCR7-negative TemRA cells. The CDR3 sequence is CASSLAVNEQFF. As DNA, the CDR3 is TGTGCCAGCAGCTTAGCGGTTAATGAGCAGTTCTTC.